This T cell receptor (beta chain) was identified during a study of Ad26.COV2.S vaccination and SARS-CoV-2 variants. Study-wide results and caveats: It was reported that spike-specific CD8+ and CD4+ T cell responses were substantially broad after vaccination.

Clones were sequenced by immunoSEQ multiplex PCR, and TCRdb holds only the in-frame ones, with some missing. The sample gives some 520,000 clones, 87% of which show up once; 9.5% to 15% is in the top ten. Turning to this clone: Its target is unknown.

Germline CDR1 LNHDA, CDR2 SQIVND (reference sequence). CDR3 length: 13 amino acids. Trimming took 3 bases from V and 7 from J, leaving 10 bases between them. Treatment specified: some 19 received Ad26.COV2.S at low or high dose, single or two shots; 5 received placebo; per-sample allocation not given. Collection of the samples took place on day 63 after the first injection of vaccine or placebo. The rearrangement joins TRBV19 to TRBJ1-5; unclear D gene. The sequencing used peripheral blood, collected in a trial of Ad26.COV2.S vaccine versus placebo. The receptor comes from a person between 18 and 59 years old who received the Ad26.COV2.S COVID-19 vaccine or a placebo. CDR3 loop: CASSMRLQQPQHF. CDR3 DNA: TGTGCCAGTAGTATGAGGCTGCAGCAGCCCCAGCATTTT.